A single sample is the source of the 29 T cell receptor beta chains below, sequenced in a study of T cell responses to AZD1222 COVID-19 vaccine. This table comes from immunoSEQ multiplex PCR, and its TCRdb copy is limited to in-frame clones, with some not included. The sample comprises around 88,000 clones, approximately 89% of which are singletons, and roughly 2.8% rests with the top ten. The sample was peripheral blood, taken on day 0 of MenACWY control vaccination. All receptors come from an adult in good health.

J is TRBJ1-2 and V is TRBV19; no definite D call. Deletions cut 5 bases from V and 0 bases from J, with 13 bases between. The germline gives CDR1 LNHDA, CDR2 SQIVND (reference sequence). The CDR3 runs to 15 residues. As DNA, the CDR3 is TGTGCCAGTAGTCCTCGGACGGAAACTAACTATGGCTACACCTTC. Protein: CASSPRTETNYGYTF.

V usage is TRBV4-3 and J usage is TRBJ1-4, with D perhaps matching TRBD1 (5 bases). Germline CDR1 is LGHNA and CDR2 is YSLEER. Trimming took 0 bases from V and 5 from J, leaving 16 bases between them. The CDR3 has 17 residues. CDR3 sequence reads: CASSQDAAGWGNEKLFF. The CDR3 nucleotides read TGCGCCAGCAGCCAAGATGCGGCAGGGTGGGGGAATGAAAAACTGTTTTTT.

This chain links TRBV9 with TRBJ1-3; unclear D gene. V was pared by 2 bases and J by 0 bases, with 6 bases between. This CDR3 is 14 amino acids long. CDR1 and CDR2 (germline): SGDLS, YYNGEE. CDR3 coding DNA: TGTGCCAGCAGCGTTAGGAACTCTGGAAACACCATATATTTT. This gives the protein CASSVRNSGNTIYF.

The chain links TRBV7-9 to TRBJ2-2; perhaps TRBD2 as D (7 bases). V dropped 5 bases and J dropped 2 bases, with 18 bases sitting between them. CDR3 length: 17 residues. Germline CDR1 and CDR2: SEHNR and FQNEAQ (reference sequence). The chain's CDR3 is CASSQFTGGPNTGELFF. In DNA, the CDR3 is TGTGCCAGCAGCCAATTCACGGGGGGCCCAAACACCGGGGAGCTGTTTTTT.

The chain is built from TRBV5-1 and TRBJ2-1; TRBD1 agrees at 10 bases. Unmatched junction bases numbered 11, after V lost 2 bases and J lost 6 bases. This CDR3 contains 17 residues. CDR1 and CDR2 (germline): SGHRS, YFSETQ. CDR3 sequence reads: CASSLSTGTGVGNEQFF. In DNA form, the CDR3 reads TGCGCCAGCAGCTTATCGACCGGGACAGGGGTAGGCAATGAGCAGTTCTTC.

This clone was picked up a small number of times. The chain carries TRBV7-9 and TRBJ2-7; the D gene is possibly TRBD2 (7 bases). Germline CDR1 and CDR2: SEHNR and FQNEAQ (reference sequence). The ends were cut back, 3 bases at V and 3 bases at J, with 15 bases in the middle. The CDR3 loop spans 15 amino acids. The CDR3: CASSFGAGAIYEQYF. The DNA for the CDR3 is TGTGCCAGCAGCTTCGGGGCGGGGGCGATCTACGAGCAGTACTTC.

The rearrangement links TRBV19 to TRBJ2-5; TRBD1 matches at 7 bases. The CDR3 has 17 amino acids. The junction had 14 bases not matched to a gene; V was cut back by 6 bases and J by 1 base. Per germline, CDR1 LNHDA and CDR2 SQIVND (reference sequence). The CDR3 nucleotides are TGTGCCAGTAGCCAAATTAAAACCAGACAGGGCCAAGAGACCCAGTACTTC. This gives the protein CASSQIKTRQGQETQYF.

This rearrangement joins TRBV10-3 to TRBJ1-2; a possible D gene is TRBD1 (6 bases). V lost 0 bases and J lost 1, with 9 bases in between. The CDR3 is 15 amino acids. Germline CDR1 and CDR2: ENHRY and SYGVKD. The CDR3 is CAISESNRVNYGYTF. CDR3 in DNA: TGTGCCATCAGTGAGTCGAACAGGGTTAACTATGGCTACACCTTC.

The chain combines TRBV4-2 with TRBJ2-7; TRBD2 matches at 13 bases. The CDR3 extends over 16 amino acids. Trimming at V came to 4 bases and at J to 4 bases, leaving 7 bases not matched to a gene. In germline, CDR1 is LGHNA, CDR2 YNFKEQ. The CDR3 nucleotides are TGTGCCAGCAGCCCAAGGACTAGCGGGGGTCTATACGAGCAGTACTTC. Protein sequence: CASSPRTSGGLYEQYF.

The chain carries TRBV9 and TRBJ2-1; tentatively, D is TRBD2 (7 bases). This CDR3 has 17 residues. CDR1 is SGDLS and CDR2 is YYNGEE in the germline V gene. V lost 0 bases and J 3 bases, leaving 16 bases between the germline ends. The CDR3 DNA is TGTGCCAGCAGCGTAGAAATTGGGGGGGCAATCTACAATGAGCAGTTCTTC. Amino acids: CASSVEIGGAIYNEQFF.

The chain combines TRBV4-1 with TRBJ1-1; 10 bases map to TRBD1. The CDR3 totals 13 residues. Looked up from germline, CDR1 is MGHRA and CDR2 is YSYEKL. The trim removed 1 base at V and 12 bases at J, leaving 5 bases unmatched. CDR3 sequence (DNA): TGCGCCAGCAGCCAAGTTGGGACAGGGGAACCTTTCTTT. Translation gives CASSQVGTGEPFF.

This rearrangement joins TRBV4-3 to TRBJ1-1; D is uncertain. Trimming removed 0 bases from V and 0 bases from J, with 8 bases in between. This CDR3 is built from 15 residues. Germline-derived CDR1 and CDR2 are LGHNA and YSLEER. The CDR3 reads CASSQEEDLNTEAFF. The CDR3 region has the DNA TGCGCCAGCAGCCAAGAGGAGGATTTGAACACTGAAGCTTTCTTT.

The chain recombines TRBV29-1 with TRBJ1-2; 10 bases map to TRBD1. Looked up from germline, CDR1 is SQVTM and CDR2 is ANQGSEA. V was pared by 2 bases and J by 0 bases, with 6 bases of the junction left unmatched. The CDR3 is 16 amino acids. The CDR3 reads CSVEQTGTGANYGYTF. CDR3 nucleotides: TGCAGCGTTGAACAAACCGGGACAGGGGCTAACTATGGCTACACCTTC.

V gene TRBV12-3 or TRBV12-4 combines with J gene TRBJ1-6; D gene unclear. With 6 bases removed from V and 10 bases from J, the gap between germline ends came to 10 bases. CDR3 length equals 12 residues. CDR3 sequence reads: CASSPPGSPLHF. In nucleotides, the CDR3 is TGTGCCAGCAGCCCACCGGGATCACCCCTCCACTTT.

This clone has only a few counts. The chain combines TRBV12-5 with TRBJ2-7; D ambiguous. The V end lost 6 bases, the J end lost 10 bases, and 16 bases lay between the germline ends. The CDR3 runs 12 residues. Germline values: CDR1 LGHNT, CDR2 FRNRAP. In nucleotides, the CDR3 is TGTGCTAGTGGCCGAAGGATTACGGGCCAGTACTTC. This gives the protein CASGRRITGQYF.

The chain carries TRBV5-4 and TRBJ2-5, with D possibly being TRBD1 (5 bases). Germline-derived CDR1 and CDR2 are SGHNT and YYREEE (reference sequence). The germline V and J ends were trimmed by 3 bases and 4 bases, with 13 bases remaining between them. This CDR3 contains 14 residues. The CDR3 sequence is CASSSKLGAETQYF. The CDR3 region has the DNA TGTGCCAGCAGCTCCAAGCTAGGGGCAGAGACCCAGTACTTC.

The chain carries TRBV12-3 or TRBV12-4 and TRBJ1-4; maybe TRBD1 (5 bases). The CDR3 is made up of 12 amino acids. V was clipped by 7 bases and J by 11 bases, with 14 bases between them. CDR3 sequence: CASTTWGGKLFF. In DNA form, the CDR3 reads TGTGCCAGCACCACGTGGGGGGGTAAACTGTTTTTT.

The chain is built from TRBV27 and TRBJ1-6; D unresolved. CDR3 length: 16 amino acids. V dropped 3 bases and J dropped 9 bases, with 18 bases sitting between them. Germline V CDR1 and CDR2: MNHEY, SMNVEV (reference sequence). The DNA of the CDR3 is TGTGCCAGCAGTTTGAAAAAGGCCGAGGGTGGTTCACCCCTCCACTTT. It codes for CASSLKKAEGGSPLHF.

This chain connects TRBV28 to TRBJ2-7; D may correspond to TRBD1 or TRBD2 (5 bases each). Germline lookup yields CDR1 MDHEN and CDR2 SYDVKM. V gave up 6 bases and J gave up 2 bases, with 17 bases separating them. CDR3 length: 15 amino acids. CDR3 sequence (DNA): TGTGCCAGCAGCTCGTGGGGGATAGGGACCTACGAGCAGTACTTC. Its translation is CASSSWGIGTYEQYF.

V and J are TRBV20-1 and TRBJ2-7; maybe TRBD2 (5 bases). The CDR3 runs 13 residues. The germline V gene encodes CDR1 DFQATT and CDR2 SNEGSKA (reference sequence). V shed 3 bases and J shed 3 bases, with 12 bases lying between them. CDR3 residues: CSASTSGNYEQYF. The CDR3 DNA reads TGCAGTGCTAGTACGTCGGGGAACTACGAGCAGTACTTC.

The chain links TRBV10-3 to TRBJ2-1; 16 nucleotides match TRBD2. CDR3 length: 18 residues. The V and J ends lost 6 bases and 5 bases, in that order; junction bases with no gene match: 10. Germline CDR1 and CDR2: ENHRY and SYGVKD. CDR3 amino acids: CAIRGLAGGPQPDNEQFF. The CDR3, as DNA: TGTGCCATCAGGGGACTAGCGGGGGGGCCACAACCGGACAATGAGCAGTTCTTC.

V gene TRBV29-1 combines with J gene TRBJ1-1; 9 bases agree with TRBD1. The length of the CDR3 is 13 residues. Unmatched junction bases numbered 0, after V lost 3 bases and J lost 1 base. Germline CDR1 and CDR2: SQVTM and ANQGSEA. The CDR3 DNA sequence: TGCAGCGTTGAGGGACAGGGGAACACTGAAGCTTTCTTT. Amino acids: CSVEGQGNTEAFF.

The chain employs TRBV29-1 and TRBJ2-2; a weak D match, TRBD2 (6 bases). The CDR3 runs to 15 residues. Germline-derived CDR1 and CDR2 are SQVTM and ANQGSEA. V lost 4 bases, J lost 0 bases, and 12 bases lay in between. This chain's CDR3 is CSVVGGATNTGELFF. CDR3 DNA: TGCAGCGTTGTAGGAGGGGCAACGAACACCGGGGAGCTGTTTTTT.

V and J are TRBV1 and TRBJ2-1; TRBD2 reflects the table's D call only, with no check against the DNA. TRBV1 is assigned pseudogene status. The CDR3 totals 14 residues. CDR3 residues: CTSSQDSTGNEQFF. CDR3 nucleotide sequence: TGCACCAGCAGCCAAGATTCTACGGGTAATGAGCAGTTCTTC.

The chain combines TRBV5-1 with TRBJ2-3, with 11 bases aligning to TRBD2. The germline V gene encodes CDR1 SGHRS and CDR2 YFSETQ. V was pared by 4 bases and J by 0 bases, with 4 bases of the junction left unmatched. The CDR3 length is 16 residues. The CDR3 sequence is CASSLIAGGSTDTQYF. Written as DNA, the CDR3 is TGCGCCAGCAGCCTCATAGCGGGGGGGAGCACAGATACGCAGTATTTT. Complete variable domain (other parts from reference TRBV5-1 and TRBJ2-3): KAGVTQTPRYLIKTRGQQVTLSCSPISGHRSVSWYQQTPGQGLQFLFEYFSETQRNKGNFPGRFSGRQFSNSRSEMNVSTLELGDSALYLCASSLIAGGSTDTQYFGPGTRLTVL.

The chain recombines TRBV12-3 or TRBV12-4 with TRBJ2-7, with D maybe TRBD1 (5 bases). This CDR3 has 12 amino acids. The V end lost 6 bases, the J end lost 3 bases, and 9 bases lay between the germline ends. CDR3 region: CASSKDSYEQYF. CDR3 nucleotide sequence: TGTGCCAGCAGCAAAGACAGCTACGAGCAGTACTTC.

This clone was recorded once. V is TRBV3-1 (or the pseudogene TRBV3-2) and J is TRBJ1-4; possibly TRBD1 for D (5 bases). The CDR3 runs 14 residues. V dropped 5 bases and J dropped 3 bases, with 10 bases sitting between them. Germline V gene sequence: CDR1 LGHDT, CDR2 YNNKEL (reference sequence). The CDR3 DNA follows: TGTGCCAGCAGCGGGGCACCGGCTAATGAAAAACTGTTTTTT. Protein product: CASSGAPANEKLFF.

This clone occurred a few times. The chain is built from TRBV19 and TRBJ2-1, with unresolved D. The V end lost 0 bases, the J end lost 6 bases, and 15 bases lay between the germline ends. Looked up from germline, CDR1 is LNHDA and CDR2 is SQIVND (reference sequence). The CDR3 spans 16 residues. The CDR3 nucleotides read TGTGCCAGTAGTATAGATCTCAACGAAAAGCTCAATGAGCAGTTCTTC. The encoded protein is CASSIDLNEKLNEQFF.

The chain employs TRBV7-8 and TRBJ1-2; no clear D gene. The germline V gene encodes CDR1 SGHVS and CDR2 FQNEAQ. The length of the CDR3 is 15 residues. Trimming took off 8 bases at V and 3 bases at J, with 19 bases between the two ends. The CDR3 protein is CASHPGSLNDYGYTF. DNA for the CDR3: TGTGCCAGCCATCCGGGGAGCCTGAATGACTATGGCTACACCTTC.